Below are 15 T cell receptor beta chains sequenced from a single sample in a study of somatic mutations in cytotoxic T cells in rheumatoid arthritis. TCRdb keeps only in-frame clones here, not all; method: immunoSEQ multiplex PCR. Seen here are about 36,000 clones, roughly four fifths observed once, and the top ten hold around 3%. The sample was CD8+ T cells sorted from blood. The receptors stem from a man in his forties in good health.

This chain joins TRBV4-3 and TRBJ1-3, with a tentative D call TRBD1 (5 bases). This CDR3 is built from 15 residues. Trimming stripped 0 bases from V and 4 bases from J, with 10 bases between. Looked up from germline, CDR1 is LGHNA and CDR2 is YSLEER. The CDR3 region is CASSQEAGWGNTIYF. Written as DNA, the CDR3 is TGCGCCAGCAGCCAAGAGGCAGGGTGGGGAAACACCATATATTTT.

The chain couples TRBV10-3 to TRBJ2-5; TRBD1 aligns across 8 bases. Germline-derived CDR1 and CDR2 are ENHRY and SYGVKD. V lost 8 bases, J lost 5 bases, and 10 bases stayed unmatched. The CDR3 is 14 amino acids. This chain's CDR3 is CAISSGGNGETQYF. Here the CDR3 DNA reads TGTGCCATCTCTTCAGGGGGCAACGGGGAGACCCAGTACTTC.

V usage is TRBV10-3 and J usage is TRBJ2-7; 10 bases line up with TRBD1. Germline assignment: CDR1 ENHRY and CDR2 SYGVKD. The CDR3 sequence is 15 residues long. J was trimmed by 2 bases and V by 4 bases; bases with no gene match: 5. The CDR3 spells CAISGGGTGAYEQYF. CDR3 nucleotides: TGTGCCATCAGTGGCGGGGGGACAGGGGCCTACGAGCAGTACTTC.

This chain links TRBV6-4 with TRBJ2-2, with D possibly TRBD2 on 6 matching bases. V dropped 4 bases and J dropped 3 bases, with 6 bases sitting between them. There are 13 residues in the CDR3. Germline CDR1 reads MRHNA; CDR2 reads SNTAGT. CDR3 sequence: CASSGGDTGELFF. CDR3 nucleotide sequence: TGTGCCAGCAGTGGGGGGGACACCGGGGAGCTGTTTTTT.

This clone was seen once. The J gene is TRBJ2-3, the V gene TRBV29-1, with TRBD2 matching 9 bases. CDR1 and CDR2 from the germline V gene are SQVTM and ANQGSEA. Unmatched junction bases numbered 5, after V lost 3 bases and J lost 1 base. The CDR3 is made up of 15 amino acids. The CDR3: CSVEFAGGGTDTQYF. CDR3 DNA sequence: TGCAGCGTTGAGTTCGCGGGAGGGGGCACAGATACGCAGTATTTT.

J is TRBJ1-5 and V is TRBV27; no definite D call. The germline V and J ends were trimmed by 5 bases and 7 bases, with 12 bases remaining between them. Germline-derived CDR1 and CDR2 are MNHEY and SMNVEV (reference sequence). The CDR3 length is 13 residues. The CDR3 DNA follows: TGTGCCAGCAGTCCCCCAGGCAGACAGCCCCAGCATTTT. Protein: CASSPPGRQPQHF.

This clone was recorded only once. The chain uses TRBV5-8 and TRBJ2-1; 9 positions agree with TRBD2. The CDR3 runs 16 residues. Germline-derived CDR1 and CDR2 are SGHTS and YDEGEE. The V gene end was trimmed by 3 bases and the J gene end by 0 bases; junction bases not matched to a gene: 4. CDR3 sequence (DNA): TGTGCCAGCAGCTGGGGACTAGCCGCCTCCTACAATGAGCAGTTCTTC. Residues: CASSWGLAASYNEQFF.

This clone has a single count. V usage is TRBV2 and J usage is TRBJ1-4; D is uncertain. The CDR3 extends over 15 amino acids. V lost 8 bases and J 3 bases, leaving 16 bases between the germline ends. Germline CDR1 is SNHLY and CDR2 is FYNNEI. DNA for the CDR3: TGTGCCAGCTCCGATTGGGGAGGGTCTAATGAAAAACTGTTTTTT. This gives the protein CASSDWGGSNEKLFF.

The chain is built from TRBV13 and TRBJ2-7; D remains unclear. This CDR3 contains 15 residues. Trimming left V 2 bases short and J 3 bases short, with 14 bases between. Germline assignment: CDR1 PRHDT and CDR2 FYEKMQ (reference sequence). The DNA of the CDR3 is TGTGCCAGCAGCTTACGCCAGGCGAAATTCTACGAGCAGTACTTC. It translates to CASSLRQAKFYEQYF.

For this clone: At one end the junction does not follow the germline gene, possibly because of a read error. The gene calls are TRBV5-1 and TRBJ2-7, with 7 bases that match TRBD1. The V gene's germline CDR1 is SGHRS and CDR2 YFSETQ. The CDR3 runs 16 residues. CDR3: CATSSSPGTASYEQYF. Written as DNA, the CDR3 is TGCGCCACCAGCTCCTCTCCCGGGACAGCCTCCTACGAGCAGTACTTC.

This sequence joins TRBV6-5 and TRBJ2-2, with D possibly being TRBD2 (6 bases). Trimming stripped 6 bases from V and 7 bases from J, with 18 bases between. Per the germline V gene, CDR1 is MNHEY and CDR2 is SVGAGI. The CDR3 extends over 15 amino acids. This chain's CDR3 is CASSPLSGPNGELFF. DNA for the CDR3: TGTGCCAGCAGCCCCCTTAGCGGCCCCAACGGGGAGCTGTTTTTT.

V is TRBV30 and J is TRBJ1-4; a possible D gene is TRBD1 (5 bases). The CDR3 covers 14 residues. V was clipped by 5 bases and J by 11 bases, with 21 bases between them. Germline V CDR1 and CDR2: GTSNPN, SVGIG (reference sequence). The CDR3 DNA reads TGTGCCTGGCGGGGGGAAATAGGGATTAGGAAACTGTTTTTT. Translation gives CAWRGEIGIRKLFF.

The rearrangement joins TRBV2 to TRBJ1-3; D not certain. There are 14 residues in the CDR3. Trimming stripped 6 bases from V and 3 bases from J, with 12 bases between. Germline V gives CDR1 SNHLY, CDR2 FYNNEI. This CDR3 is CASSLEGYGNTIYF. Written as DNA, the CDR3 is TGTGCCAGCAGCCTTGAGGGCTATGGAAACACCATATATTTT.

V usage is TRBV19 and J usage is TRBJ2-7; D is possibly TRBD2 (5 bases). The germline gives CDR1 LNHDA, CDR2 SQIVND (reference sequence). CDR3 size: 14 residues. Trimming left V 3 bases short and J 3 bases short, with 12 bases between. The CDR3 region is CASSMGETSYEQYF. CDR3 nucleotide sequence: TGTGCCAGTAGTATGGGAGAAACCAGCTACGAGCAGTACTTC.

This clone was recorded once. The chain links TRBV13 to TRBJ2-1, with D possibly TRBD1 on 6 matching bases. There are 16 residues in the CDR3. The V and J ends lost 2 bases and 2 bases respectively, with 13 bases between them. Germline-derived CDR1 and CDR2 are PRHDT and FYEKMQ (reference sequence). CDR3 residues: CASSLTPQGPYNEQFF. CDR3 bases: TGTGCCAGCAGCTTAACCCCCCAGGGGCCCTACAATGAGCAGTTCTTC. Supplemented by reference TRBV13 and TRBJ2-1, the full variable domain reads AAGVIQSPRHLIKEKRETATLKCYPIPRHDTVYWYQQGPGQDPQFLISFYEKMQSDKGSIPDRFSAQQFSDYHSELNMSSLELGDSALYFCASSLTPQGPYNEQFFGPGTRLTVL.